The 15 T cell receptor beta chains reported below all come from one sample, sequenced in a study of cytomegalovirus exposure and HLA in healthy donors. Produced via immunoSEQ multiplex PCR; TCRdb's table is partial and in-frame only. The table has fewer than 250,000 clones, around 88% seen once. The material sequenced was PBMCs. These receptors all come from a woman younger than 35 in good health and CMV-seronegative.

This chain links TRBV27 with TRBJ1-4; perhaps TRBD1 as D (5 bases). There are 13 residues in the CDR3. Trimming removed 6 bases at V and 14 bases at J, with 19 bases between. In germline, CDR1 is MNHEY, CDR2 SMNVEV (reference sequence). In DNA form, the CDR3 reads TGTGCCAGCAGGCCATACGGGGACTCAAGTCTGTTTTTT. Translating it yields CASRPYGDSSLFF.

This rearrangement joins TRBV5-1 to TRBJ1-1; 8 nucleotides match TRBD1. This CDR3 region has 14 residues. With 1 base clipped from V and 3 bases from J, the junction kept 2 bases outside the gene matches. CDR1 is SGHRS and CDR2 is YFSETQ in the germline V gene. Here the CDR3 DNA reads TGCGCCAGCAGCTTGCTGGACAGGGACACTGAAGCTTTCTTT. It yields the protein CASSLLDRDTEAFF.

CDR3 loop: CASSESGTSGSVKGYNEQFF. In nucleotides, the CDR3 is TGTGCCAGCAGTGAATCGGGGACTAGCGGGAGCGTCAAGGGCTACAATGAGCAGTTCTTC. J is TRBJ2-1 and V is TRBV6-1; 14 nucleotides line up with TRBD2. The junction had 12 bases not matched to a gene; V was cut back by 2 bases and J by 3 bases. CDR3 size: 20 residues. Germline CDR1 MNHNS, CDR2 SASEGT.

The gene calls are TRBV6-1 and TRBJ2-1; 11 nucleotides agree with TRBD2. V was pared by 7 bases and J by 7 bases, with 6 bases of the junction left unmatched. CDR3 size: 14 residues. The germline CDR1 and CDR2 sequences are MNHNS and SASEGT. CDR3 coding DNA: TGTGCCAGCACAATAGCGGGGGGGCCGAATGAGCAGTTCTTC. Amino acids: CASTIAGGPNEQFF.

This rearrangement joins TRBV19 to TRBJ2-7; TRBD1 matches 7 bases. The CDR3 has 14 amino acids. CDR1 is LNHDA, CDR2 SQIVND, per germline (reference sequence). J lost 6 bases, V lost 6 bases, and 11 bases had no gene match. CDR3 protein: CASRTDRVAGEQYF. The CDR3 bases are TGTGCCAGTAGGACCGACAGGGTCGCGGGCGAGCAGTACTTC.

The chain employs TRBV5-4 and TRBJ2-1; perhaps TRBD2 as D (6 bases). V shed 4 bases and J shed 0 bases, with 14 bases lying between them. In germline, CDR1 is SGHNT, CDR2 YYREEE (reference sequence). This CDR3 comprises 16 residues. This CDR3 reads CASSELADASYNEQFF. The CDR3 coding sequence is TGTGCCAGCAGCGAATTAGCGGACGCCTCCTACAATGAGCAGTTCTTC.

The rearrangement links TRBV25-1 to TRBJ1-1, with TRBD1 matching 9 bases. This CDR3 spans 15 amino acids. V shed 4 bases, J shed 4 bases, and the junction held 7 bases outside the gene matches. Germline CDR1 and CDR2: MGHDK and SYGVNS. CDR3 residues: CASSANRGQGTEAFF. In nucleotides, the CDR3 is TGTGCCAGCAGTGCAAACAGGGGGCAGGGCACTGAAGCTTTCTTT.

The chain carries TRBV18 and TRBJ2-7; 9 positions match TRBD2. The germline V gene encodes CDR1 KGHSH and CDR2 LQKENI. J gave up 4 bases and V 4 bases, and 8 bases lay outside the gene matches. The CDR3 covers 15 residues. This chain's CDR3 is CASSRAGGPGYEQYF. As DNA, the CDR3 is TGTGCCAGCTCACGGGCGGGAGGGCCGGGTTACGAGCAGTACTTC.

V gene TRBV5-1 combines with J gene TRBJ2-3; a possible D gene is TRBD2 (6 bases). V lost 1 base, J lost 0 bases, and 12 bases lay in between. Germline CDR1 and CDR2: SGHRS and YFSETQ. This CDR3 spans 16 amino acids. CDR3 coding DNA: TGCGCCAGCAGCTTGAATGTGCGGGGTAGCACAGATACGCAGTATTTT. This encodes CASSLNVRGSTDTQYF.

The chain uses TRBV11-1 and TRBJ1-1; 10 nucleotides agree with TRBD1. Germline CDR1 reads SGHAT; CDR2 reads FQDESV (reference sequence). The CDR3 sequence is 19 residues long. V lost 5 bases to trimming and J lost 0 bases; unmatched junction nucleotides: 15. The CDR3 region is CASSTPPGGTGAMNTEAFF. CDR3 DNA sequence: TGTGCCAGCAGCACTCCCCCGGGGGGGACAGGGGCTATGAACACTGAAGCTTTCTTT. Variable domain in full (rest from reference TRBV11-1 and TRBJ1-1): EAEVAQSPRYKITEKSQAVAFWCDPISGHATLYWYRQILGQGPELLVQFQDESVVDDSQLPKDRFSAERLKGVDSTLKIQPAELGDSAMYLCASSTPPGGTGAMNTEAFFGQGTRLTVV.

This clone has more than one count but fewer than ten. CDR3: CASSEGTAATAKSPLHF. The DNA of the CDR3 is TGTGCCAGCAGTGAAGGTACGGCGGCAACGGCCAAGTCACCCCTCCACTTT. V gene TRBV2 combines with J gene TRBJ1-6, with D unresolved. The CDR3 consists of 17 residues. Trimming took off 1 base at V and 10 bases at J, with 20 bases between the two ends. Germline values: CDR1 SNHLY, CDR2 FYNNEI.

This chain links TRBV5-4 with TRBJ1-2; D unclear. Germline V gene lookup returns CDR1 SGHNT and CDR2 YYREEE (reference sequence). Trimming took off 2 bases at V and 4 bases at J, with 9 bases between the two ends. The CDR3 consists of 13 residues. This CDR3 is CASSFSQSYGYTF. CDR3 sequence (DNA): TGTGCCAGCAGCTTTTCACAGTCCTATGGCTACACCTTC.

The J gene is TRBJ1-5, the V gene TRBV6-1; a possible D gene is TRBD1 (5 bases). Trimming took off 4 bases at V and 7 bases at J, with 14 bases between the two ends. The CDR3 extends over 14 amino acids. In germline, CDR1 is MNHNS, CDR2 SASEGT. CDR3 in DNA: TGTGCCAGCAGTGTTTTCGGGGGGGACCAGCCCCAGCATTTT. It is translated as CASSVFGGDQPQHF.

This clone was counted only a few times. The chain recombines TRBV10-3 with TRBJ2-7; 12 positions match TRBD1. The germline CDR1 and CDR2 sequences are ENHRY and SYGVKD. CDR3 length: 14 amino acids. The V segment lost 9 bases and the J segment 5 bases; nucleotides outside the gene matches: 8. CDR3 protein: CAMSRDRGLNEQYF. The CDR3 nucleotides read TGTGCCATGTCCCGGGACAGGGGGCTGAACGAGCAGTACTTC.

Only a few counts were recorded for this clone. The rearrangement uses TRBV18 and TRBJ1-1; 11 bases match TRBD1. The CDR3 loop spans 16 amino acids. In germline, CDR1 is KGHSH, CDR2 LQKENI. V was clipped by 2 bases and J by 1 base; unmatched bases: 3. CDR3 sequence (DNA): TGTGCCAGCTCACCAGTAGGGACAGGGGGGAACACTGAAGCTTTCTTT. It is translated as CASSPVGTGGNTEAFF.